This entry lists 5 T cell receptor beta chains sequenced from one sample in a study of memory CD4+ T cells and cytomegalovirus serostatus. TCRdb keeps only in-frame clones here, not all; method: immunoSEQ multiplex PCR. The table has tens of thousands of clones, around 76% seen once. Single viable CD3+CD4+CD8-CD45RO+ cells were sorted as the memory CD4+ T cells. The sequenced material came from memory CD4+ T cells from blood. Every receptor here comes from an adult in good health and CMV-seronegative.

The chain has TRBV6-6 and TRBJ1-3; 12 bases fit TRBD1. The trim removed 6 bases at V and 8 bases at J, leaving 11 bases unmatched. Germline CDR1 and CDR2: MNHNY and SVGAGI (reference sequence). The CDR3 length is 16 residues. For the CDR3, the DNA is TGTGCCAGCAGAAGGCACCCGGGACAGGGGGCGGACACCATATATTTT. Translated: CASRRHPGQGADTIYF.

The count of this clone is one. V gene TRBV5-1 combines with J gene TRBJ2-7, with no clear D. The CDR3 is 16 residues long. V was clipped by 5 bases and J by 2 bases, with 20 bases between them. Germline V gene lookup returns CDR1 SGHRS and CDR2 YFSETQ. The CDR3 region is CASRTEPGPNTYEQYF. The CDR3 DNA sequence: TGCGCCAGCAGAACAGAACCCGGGCCCAACACCTACGAGCAGTACTTC.

J is TRBJ2-7 and V is TRBV27; the D call may be TRBD1 or TRBD2 (5 bases each). CDR1 and CDR2 from the germline V gene are MNHEY and SMNVEV (reference sequence). V was cut by 6 bases and J by 2 bases, with 17 bases left in between. The CDR3 has 15 amino acids. For the CDR3, the DNA is TGTGCCAGCAGCTGGGGAGACAGAAAAGCCTACGAGCAGTACTTC. This translates into CASSWGDRKAYEQYF.

CDR3 DNA sequence: TGTGCCAGTAGTGTGGACGGGGGAACGGAGACCCAGTACTTC. Translating gives CASSVDGGTETQYF. The V gene is TRBV19, the J gene TRBJ2-5; D is perhaps TRBD2 (6 bases). Germline lookup yields CDR1 LNHDA and CDR2 SQIVND (reference sequence). Trimming removed 5 bases at V and 5 bases at J, with 15 bases between. The CDR3 runs 14 residues.

This sequence joins TRBV27 and TRBJ2-5; 9 nucleotides match TRBD1. The CDR3 loop spans 14 amino acids. V dropped 5 bases and J dropped 11; count of bases not matched to a gene: 12. CDR1 MNHEY and CDR2 SMNVEV come from the germline V gene (reference sequence). CDR3 loop: CASSAPGQGREQYF. The CDR3 nucleotides are TGTGCCAGCAGTGCTCCGGGACAGGGAAGAGAGCAGTACTTC.